This T cell receptor beta chain is drawn from a study of cytomegalovirus exposure and HLA in healthy donors. A note on this clone: Its target is unknown.

Primers: 60 Vbeta forward and 13 Jbeta reverse. The data were produced by immunoSEQ multiplex PCR, yet TCRdb's version contains in-frame clones alone and is incomplete. The repertoire table contains around 100,000 clones. Notes on the study in general: In a later analysis, TCR beta V- and J-gene trimming showed a link to a missense DCLRE1C variant.

The V and J ends lost 2 bases and 6 bases respectively, with 13 bases between them. The germline gives CDR1 SGHRS, CDR2 YFSETQ. This CDR3 has 14 residues. Input material: PBMCs. The origin of this receptor is a man aged 35 to 55 in good health and CMV-seronegative. This rearrangement joins TRBV5-1 to TRBJ2-3; a weak D match, TRBD2 (6 bases). CDR3 region: CASSLALALDTQYF. CDR3 DNA: TGCGCCAGCAGCTTAGCACTAGCCTTGGATACGCAGTATTTT. Together with reference TRBV5-1 and TRBJ2-3, the CDR3 gives the full variable domain: KAGVTQTPRYLIKTRGQQVTLSCSPISGHRSVSWYQQTPGQGLQFLFEYFSETQRNKGNFPGRFSGRQFSNSRSEMNVSTLELGDSALYLCASSLALALDTQYFGPGTRLTVL.